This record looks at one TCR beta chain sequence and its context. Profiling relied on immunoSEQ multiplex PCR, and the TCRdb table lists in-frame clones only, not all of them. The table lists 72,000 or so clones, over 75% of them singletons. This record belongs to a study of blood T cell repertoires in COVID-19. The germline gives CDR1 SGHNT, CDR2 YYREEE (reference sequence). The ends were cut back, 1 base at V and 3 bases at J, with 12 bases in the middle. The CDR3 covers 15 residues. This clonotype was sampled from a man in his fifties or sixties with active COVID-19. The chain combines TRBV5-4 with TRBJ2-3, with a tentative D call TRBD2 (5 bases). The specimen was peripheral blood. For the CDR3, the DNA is TGTGCCAGCAGCTTGCCGAACCGGGGAACAGATACGCAGTATTTT. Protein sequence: CASSLPNRGTDTQYF. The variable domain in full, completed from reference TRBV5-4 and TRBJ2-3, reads ETGVTQSPTHLIKTRGQQVTLRCSSQSGHNTVSWYQQALGQGPQFIFQYYREEENGRGNFPPRFSGLQFPNYSSELNVNALELDDSALYLCASSLPNRGTDTQYFGPGTRLTVL.